This T cell receptor (beta chain) came from a study of vaccination and CD4 T cells after COVID-19. Points on this clonotype: Antigen specificity is unknown.

Sequence data for DNA of cultured CD4+ T cells were generated by the Oncomine TCR Beta short-read assay. Via MiXCR, TCRdb re-called the PCR reads, giving one row per CDR3 protein. This table holds about 4,000 distinct CDR3 sequences, 71% found once. As for treatment: approximately 11-day PBMC culture with coronavirus spike peptide pools or control peptides (ViraFEST assay). Researchers collected the unexposed donor's CD4+ T cells before the COVID-19 pandemic (2011-2018). Per-well cultures of roughly 2 million PBMCs received around 10 IU/ml IL-2 and 10 ug/ml peptide pools. The length of the CDR3 is 16 residues. V shed 5 bases and J 3 bases; nucleotides not matched to a gene: 8. The germline gives CDR1 SNHLY, CDR2 FYNNEI.

This receptor was obtained from a human donor in good health. The gene calls are TRBV2 and TRBJ2-4, with TRBD1 identical over 9 bases. Sequencing used CD4+ T cells from blood, cultured in vitro. In DNA, the CDR3 is TGTGCCAGCAGTCCCTGGACAGGGGTGGGCAAAAACATTCAGTACTTC. Translating it yields CASSPWTGVGKNIQYF.